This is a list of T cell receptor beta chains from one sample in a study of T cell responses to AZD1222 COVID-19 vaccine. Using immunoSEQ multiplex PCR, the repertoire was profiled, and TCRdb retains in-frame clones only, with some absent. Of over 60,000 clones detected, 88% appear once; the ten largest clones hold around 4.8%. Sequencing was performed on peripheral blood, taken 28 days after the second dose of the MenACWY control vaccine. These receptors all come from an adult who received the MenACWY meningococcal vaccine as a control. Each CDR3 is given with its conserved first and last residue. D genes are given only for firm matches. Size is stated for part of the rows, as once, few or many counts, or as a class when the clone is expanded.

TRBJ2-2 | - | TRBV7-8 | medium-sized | TGTGCCAGCAGCTTAGACGCCATATACACCGGGGAGCTGTTTTTT | CASSLDAIYTGELFF
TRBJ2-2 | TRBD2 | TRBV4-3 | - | TGCGCCAGCAGCCATAGCGGGTTCGGGGAGCTGTTTTTT | CASSHSGFGELFF
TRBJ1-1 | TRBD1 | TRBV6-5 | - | TGTGCCAGCAGGAGGGACAGGGGGCCGGGCACTGAAGCTTTCTTT | CASRRDRGPGTEAFF
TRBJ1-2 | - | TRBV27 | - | TGTGCCAGCAGCCGTGATCGAGACAGCTATGGCTACACCTTC | CASSRDRDSYGYTF
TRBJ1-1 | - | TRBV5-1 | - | TGCGCCAGCAGCTCCACCGTGGGGGGGAACGCTGAAGCTTTCTTT | CASSSTVGGNAEAFF
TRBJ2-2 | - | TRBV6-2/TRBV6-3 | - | TGTGCCAGCAGTTACGGTCGGTACACCGGGGAGCTGTTTTTT | CASSYGRYTGELFF
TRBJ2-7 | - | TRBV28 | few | TGTGCCAGCAGTCAGCTCAGGGGAAGAAGGGCCTACGAGCAGTACTTC | CASSQLRGRRAYEQYF
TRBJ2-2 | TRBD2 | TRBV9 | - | TGTGCCAGCAGCTCTTTATTAGCGGGCGGGGAGCTGTTTTTT | CASSSLLAGGELFF
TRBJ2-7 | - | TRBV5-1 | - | TGCGCCAGCAGCTTGCCCGACGGATACGAGCAGTACTTC | CASSLPDGYEQYF
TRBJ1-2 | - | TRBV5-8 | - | TGTGCCAGCAGCTTGGAGGGGGGCCTTGACTATGGCTACACCTTC | CASSLEGGLDYGYTF
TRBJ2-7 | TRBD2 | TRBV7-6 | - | TGTGCCAGCAGCCCTCTGGGACGGGGGGACTACGAGCAGTACTTC | CASSPLGRGDYEQYF
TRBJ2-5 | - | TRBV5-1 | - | TGCGCCAGCAGCTTGGGGAATTTCGGCGGTGAGACCCAGTACTTC | CASSLGNFGGETQYF
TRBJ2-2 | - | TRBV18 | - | TGTGCCAGCTCCCCCTCGGCGTTACGCACCGGGGAGCTGTTTTTT | CASSPSALRTGELFF
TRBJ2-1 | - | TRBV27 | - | TGTGCCAGGGACTTTCATGAGCAGTTCTTC | CARDFHEQFF
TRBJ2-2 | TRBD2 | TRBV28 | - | TGTGCCAGCAGTTTTTCCGGGACTAGCGGGCCCTCCGGGGAGCTGTTTTTT | CASSFSGTSGPSGELFF
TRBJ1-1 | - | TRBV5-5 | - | TGTGCCAGCACCCACGGATCGAGAGGGAACACTGAAGCTTTCTTT | CASTHGSRGNTEAFF
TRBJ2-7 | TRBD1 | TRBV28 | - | TGTGCCAGCAGTCCCGGGACAGGGAGGAGCTACGAGCAGTACTTC | CASSPGTGRSYEQYF
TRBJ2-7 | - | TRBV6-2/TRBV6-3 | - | TGTGCCAGCAGCCCCGGAGTCTACGAGCAGTACTTC | CASSPGVYEQYF
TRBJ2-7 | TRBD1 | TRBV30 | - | TGTGCCTGGAGTGTCCTGACAGGGGGCGAGCAGTACTTC | CAWSVLTGGEQYF
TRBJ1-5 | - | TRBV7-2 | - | TGTGCCAGCAGCCCGCAATACAGCAATCAGCCCCAGCATTTT | CASSPQYSNQPQHF
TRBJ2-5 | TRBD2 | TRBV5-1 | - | TGCGCCAGCAGCTTGGCCCCGGGTAGCGGGGTGCAAGAGACCCAGTACTTC | CASSLAPGSGVQETQYF
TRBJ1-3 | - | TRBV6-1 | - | TGTGCCAGCAGTGAATTCGGGGGGAGTTGGAGCTCTGGAAACACCATATATTTT | CASSEFGGSWSSGNTIYF
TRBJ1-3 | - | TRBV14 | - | TGTGCCAGCAGCCAAGGCGGGGGCATCTATCCTGGAAACACCATATATTTT | CASSQGGGIYPGNTIYF